This T cell receptor beta chain was found in a study of monozygotic twins with inflammatory bowel disease (dated by TCRdb to 2018 to 2020). General notes on the study: In total, roughly 30 monozygotic twin pairs made up the full study: 19 Danish pairs, all IBD-discordant, plus nine German pairs, of which four were IBD-concordant and five were IBD-discordant. Each individual had, on average, about 151 000 unique TCRalpha sequences and 181 000 unique TCRbeta sequences available for analysis. The search for disease-associated traits relied mainly on comparing, within discordant pairs, IBD patients with their genetically identical healthy co-twins. Overall results and qualifications from the work: Fewer clonotypes were shared with other individuals by IBD patients than by healthy twins, most markedly in patients showing signs of disease activity. Background noise and inter-individual variability may have been introduced into the repertoires by the differing immunosuppressive treatments among patients. No single strong signal or clonotype linked to IBD turned up in the results, so the idea that one exists was not supported. Repertoire similarity did not differ between concordant and discordant twins, possibly due to limited statistical power. The analysis was unable to tell apart different T cell subtypes. Measured by the inverse Simpson index, TCRbeta repertoire diversity was lower in IBD patients than in their healthy co-twins.

As encoded in the germline V gene, CDR1 is SGHRS while CDR2 is YFSETQ. Measured from the cysteine to the phenylalanine, the CDR3 is 14 residues long. This entry has no DNA. From each donor, an approximately 2.3 ml peripheral blood sample was collected into PAXgene tubes and kept at -80 degrees C. Total RNA was isolated from whole blood with the PAXgene blood miRNA kit on an automated QIAcube, without T cell sorting. Peripheral blood from monozygotic twin pairs, either concordant or discordant for inflammatory bowel disease, underwent deep TCRalpha and TCRbeta repertoire profiling that used unique molecular barcoding. Smoking habits were recorded for all twin pairs, and individuals were classified as current, former or never smokers. Details on this clonotype: Its antigen is unknown.

The library was prepared using 5' RACE. The input for every TCR library was approximately 3,500 ng of total RNA. For each sample, cDNA was synthesized in eight separate reactions using SMARTScribe reverse transcriptase. During cDNA synthesis, template switching introduced unique molecular identifiers that contained a 6-nucleotide sample barcode. Amplification of TCRalpha and TCRbeta cDNA involved two nested PCRs of roughly 16 and 10 cycles, and each PCR was followed by bead purification. Before amplification, the cDNA was both treated with uracil DNA-glycosylase and purified with the QIAquick PCR purification kit. The second PCR added Illumina TruSeq-compatible adapters along with sample-specific barcodes. Library quality and concentration were assessed using TapeStation and Qubit, and about 5.2 ng of each library was pooled. Sequencing of the pooled libraries was done on an Illumina HiSeq2500 single-index Rapid Run using custom sequencing primers and 2 x 100 bp reads. Processing in the source paper ran as follows. MiGEC version 1.2.6 was used for UMI-based consensus assembly, which corrected PCR and sequencing errors. MiXCR version 2.1.1 was used for V(D)J alignment, clonotype assembly and CDR3 extraction. To normalise gene usage, clonotype sharing and MAIT/NKT TCR abundance, the top 1000, 10 000 and 20 000 clonotypes in each sample were analysed. After downsampling to 27 000 UMIs, diversity was calculated as the inverse Simpson index using the vegan R package. Statistical testing used paired Mann-Whitney U tests on the discordant twin pairs and applied Benjamini-Hochberg correction for multiple testing. Reprocessed by TCRdb, the reads give a single entry per CDR3 protein sequence, without DNA. In this record, the V and J calls reflect TCRdb's handling and not the investigators' own analysis. Per the sample table, the count is about 210,000 distinct CDR3 sequences. Roughly 1.7% of the sample rests with the top ten.

The material sequenced was blood. This receptor was identified in a human donor with ulcerative colitis or Crohn's disease, or a healthy co-twin of an affected twin (not recorded which). The rearrangement combines TRBV5-1 with TRBJ2-1. The CDR3: CASSLGDLANEQFF.